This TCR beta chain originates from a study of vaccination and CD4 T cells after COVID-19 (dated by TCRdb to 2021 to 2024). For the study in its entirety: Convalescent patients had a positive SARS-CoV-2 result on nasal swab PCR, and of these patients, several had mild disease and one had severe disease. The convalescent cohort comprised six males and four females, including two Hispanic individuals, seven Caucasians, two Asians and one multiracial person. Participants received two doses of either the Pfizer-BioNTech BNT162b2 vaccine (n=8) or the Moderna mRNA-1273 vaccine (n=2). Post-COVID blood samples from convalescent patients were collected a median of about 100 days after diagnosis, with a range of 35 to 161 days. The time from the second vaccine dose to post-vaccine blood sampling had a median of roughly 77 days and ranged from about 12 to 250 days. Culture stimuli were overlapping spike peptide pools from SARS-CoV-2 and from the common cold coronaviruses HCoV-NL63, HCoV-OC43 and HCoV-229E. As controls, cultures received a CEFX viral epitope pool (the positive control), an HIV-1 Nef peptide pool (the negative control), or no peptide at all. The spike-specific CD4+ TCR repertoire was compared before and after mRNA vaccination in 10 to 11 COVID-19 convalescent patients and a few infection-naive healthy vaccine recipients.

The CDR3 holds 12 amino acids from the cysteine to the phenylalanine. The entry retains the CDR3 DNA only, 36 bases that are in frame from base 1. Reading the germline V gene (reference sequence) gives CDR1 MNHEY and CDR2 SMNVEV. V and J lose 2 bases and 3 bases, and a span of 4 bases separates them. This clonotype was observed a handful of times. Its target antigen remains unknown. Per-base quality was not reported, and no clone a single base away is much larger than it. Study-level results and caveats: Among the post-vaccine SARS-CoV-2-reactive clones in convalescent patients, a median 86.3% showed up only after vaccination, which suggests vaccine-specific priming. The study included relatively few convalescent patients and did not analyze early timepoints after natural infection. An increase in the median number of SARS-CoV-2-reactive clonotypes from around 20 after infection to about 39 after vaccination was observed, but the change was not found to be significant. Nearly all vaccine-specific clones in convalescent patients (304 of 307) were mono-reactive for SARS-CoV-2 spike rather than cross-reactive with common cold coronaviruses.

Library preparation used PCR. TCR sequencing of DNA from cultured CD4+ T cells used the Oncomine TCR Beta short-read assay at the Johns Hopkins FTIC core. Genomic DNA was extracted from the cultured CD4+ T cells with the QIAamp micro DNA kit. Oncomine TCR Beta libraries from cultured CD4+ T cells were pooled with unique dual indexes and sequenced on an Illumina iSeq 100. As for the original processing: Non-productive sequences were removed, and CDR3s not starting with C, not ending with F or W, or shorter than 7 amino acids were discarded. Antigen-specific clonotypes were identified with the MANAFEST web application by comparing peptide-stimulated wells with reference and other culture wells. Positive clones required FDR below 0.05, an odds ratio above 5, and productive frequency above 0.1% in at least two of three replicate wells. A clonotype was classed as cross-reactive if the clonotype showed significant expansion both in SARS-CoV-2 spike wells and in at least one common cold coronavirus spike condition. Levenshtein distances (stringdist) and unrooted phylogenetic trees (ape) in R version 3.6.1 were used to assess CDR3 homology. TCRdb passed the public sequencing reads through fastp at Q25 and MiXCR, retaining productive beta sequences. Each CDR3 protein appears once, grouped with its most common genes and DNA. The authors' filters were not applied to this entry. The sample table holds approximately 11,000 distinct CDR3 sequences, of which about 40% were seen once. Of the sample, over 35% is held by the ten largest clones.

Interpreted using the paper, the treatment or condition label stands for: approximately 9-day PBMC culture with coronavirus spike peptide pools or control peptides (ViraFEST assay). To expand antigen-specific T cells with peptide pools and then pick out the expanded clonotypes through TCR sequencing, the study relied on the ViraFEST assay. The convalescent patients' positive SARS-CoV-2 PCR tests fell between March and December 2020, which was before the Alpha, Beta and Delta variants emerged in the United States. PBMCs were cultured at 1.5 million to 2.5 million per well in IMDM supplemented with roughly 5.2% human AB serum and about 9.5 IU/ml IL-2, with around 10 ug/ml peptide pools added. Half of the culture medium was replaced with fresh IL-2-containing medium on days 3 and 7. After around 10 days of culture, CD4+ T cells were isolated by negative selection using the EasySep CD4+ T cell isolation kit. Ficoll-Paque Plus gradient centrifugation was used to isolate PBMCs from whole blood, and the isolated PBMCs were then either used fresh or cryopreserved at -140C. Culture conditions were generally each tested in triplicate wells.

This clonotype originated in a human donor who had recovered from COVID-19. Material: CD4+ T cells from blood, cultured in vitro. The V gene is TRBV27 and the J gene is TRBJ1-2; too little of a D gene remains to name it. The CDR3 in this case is CASSLMDYGYTF. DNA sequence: TGTGCCAGCAGTTTAATGGACTATGGCTACACCTTC.